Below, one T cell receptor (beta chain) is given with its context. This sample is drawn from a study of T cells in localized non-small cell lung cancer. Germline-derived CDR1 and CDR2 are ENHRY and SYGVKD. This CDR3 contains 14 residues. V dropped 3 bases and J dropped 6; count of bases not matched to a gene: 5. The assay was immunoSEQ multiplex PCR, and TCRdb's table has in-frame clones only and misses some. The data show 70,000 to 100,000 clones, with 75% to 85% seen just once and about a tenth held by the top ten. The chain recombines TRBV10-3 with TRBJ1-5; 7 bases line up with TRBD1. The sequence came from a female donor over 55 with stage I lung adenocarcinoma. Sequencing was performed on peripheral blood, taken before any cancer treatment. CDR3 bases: TGTGCCATCAGTGAAGGGACAGTCCTTCAGCCCCAGCATTTT. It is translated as CAISEGTVLQPQHF.